Detailed here is one T cell receptor (beta chain). The record originates from a study of blood T cell repertoires in COVID-19. This CDR3 is built from 15 residues. Germline-derived CDR1 and CDR2 are ENHRY and SYGVKD. V was pared by 4 bases and J by 7 bases, with 4 bases of the junction left unmatched. Generated by immunoSEQ multiplex PCR, the TCRdb table keeps only in-frame clones and is missing some. The sample lists 350,000 to 400,000 clones, about 87% seen once, with around 1.9% in the top ten. Material: PBMCs or T cells enriched from blood (not recorded which). The chain couples TRBV10-3 to TRBJ2-1; TRBD2 matches at 13 bases. This sequence originates from a man aged 40-49 years in a cohort exposed to, infected with or recovered from COVID-19 (not recorded which). CDR3 sequence reads: CAISGTSGSLNEQFF. CDR3 nucleotide sequence: TGTGCCATCAGTGGGACTAGCGGGAGTTTAAATGAGCAGTTCTTC.